Presented here are 28 T cell receptor beta chains from one specimen sequenced in a study of cytomegalovirus exposure and HLA in healthy donors. The PCR used 60 Vbeta and 13 Jbeta primers. TCRdb keeps only in-frame clones here, not all; method: immunoSEQ multiplex PCR. The data show over 70,000 clones, about 66% seen once. Sequencing was carried out using PBMCs. All receptors come from a woman aged 45-65 years in good health and CMV-seropositive.

CDR3 protein: CASSLGTGGVGNEQFF. The DNA for the CDR3 is TGTGCCAGCAGCTTGGGGACAGGGGGCGTAGGGAATGAGCAGTTCTTC. This rearrangement joins TRBV5-4 to TRBJ2-1; 11 bases map to TRBD1. The CDR3 sequence is 16 residues long. Germline V CDR1 and CDR2: SGHNT, YYREEE (reference sequence). V was pared by 0 bases and J by 7 bases, with 6 bases of the junction left unmatched.

In DNA, the CDR3 is TGTGCCAGCAGCCTGGGATTTCGGCAGCCCCAGCATTTT. This sequence encodes CASSLGFRQPQHF. J is TRBJ1-5 and V is TRBV5-5; D gene uncertain. The CDR3 consists of 13 residues. Germline assignment: CDR1 SGHKS and CDR2 YYEKEE (reference sequence). Trimming removed 4 bases from V and 7 bases from J, with 12 bases in between.

This chain joins TRBV28 and TRBJ1-1; 7 nucleotides align to TRBD1. Germline V lookup: CDR1 MDHEN, CDR2 SYDVKM. V shed 3 bases and J 11 bases; nucleotides not matched to a gene: 15. The CDR3 is 15 residues long. DNA of the CDR3: TGTGCCAGCAGTTTCCTCATTCGAGACAGGGCGCTGGCTTTCTTT. This translates into CASSFLIRDRALAFF.

The chain is built from TRBV6-6 and TRBJ1-1; 8 bases are shared with TRBD1. The V gene end was trimmed by 4 bases and the J gene end by 3 bases; junction bases not matched to a gene: 4. Germline loops: CDR1 MNHNY, CDR2 SVGAGI (reference sequence). The CDR3 spans 14 residues. The CDR3 bases are TGTGCCAGCAGTTCAGGGGGCGCATACACTGAAGCTTTCTTT. Protein: CASSSGGAYTEAFF.

The gene calls are TRBV28 and TRBJ2-1; weak D call: TRBD2 (6 bases). The germline V and J ends were trimmed by 7 bases and 3 bases, with 16 bases remaining between them. The CDR3 consists of 15 residues. Germline loops: CDR1 MDHEN, CDR2 SYDVKM. The CDR3, as DNA: TGTGCCAGCACAGTCTGGCGGGGAGACTACAATGAGCAGTTCTTC. Translating it yields CASTVWRGDYNEQFF.

The V and J genes are TRBV29-1 and TRBJ2-3, with D tentatively TRBD1 (6 bases). The V end was cut by 6 bases, the J end by 3 bases, with 13 bases between. The CDR3 sequence is 13 residues long. Germline values: CDR1 SQVTM, CDR2 ANQGSEA. CDR3 DNA: TGCAGCGTCTCCCAGGGGTTGACAGATACGCAGTATTTT. It codes for CSVSQGLTDTQYF.

This clone was counted between two and nine times. The chain combines TRBV7-8 with TRBJ1-5, with a possible D match to TRBD1 (6 bases). With 8 bases removed from V and 7 bases from J, the gap between germline ends came to 18 bases. Looked up from germline, CDR1 is SGHVS and CDR2 is FQNEAQ. CDR3 size: 14 residues. Here the CDR3 reads CASALGGGGQPQHF. CDR3 coding DNA: TGTGCCAGCGCCCTGGGGGGGGGCGGGCAGCCCCAGCATTTT.

The J gene is TRBJ2-7, the V gene TRBV6-4; perhaps TRBD2 as D (7 bases). The V end was cut by 5 bases, the J end by 3 bases, with 32 bases between. The V gene's germline CDR1 is MRHNA and CDR2 SNTAGT. CDR3 length equals 20 residues. This chain's CDR3 is CASSSPKGVFGTNHIYEQYF. CDR3 in DNA: TGTGCCAGCAGTTCTCCCAAGGGGGTTTTCGGGACTAATCATATCTACGAGCAGTACTTC.

This clone was seen once. V gene TRBV5-4 combines with J gene TRBJ2-7, with 7 positions matching TRBD1. The CDR3 is 14 amino acids. The V segment lost 0 bases and the J segment 0 bases; nucleotides outside the gene matches: 0. From germline, CDR1 is SGHNT and CDR2 YYREEE (reference sequence). The CDR3 coding sequence is TGTGCCAGCAGCTTGGGGGACAGCTCCTACGAGCAGTACTTC. Translating it yields CASSLGDSSYEQYF.

The CDR3 reads CASSLPDNTEAFF. The CDR3 DNA follows: TGTGCCAGCAGTTTGCCAGATAACACTGAAGCTTTCTTT. This rearrangement joins TRBV28 to TRBJ1-1; D is uncertain. From germline, CDR1 is MDHEN and CDR2 SYDVKM. The CDR3 extends over 13 amino acids. Trimming removed 3 bases from V and 2 bases from J, with 7 bases in between. Using reference TRBV28 and TRBJ1-1 for the parts outside the CDR3, the full variable domain is DVKVTQSSRYLVKRTGEKVFLECVQDMDHENMFWYRQDPGLGLRLIYFSYDVKMKEKGDIPEGYSVSREKKERFSLILESASTNQTSMYLCASSLPDNTEAFFGQGTRLTVV.

This chain joins TRBV28 and TRBJ1-1; 10 nucleotides line up with TRBD1. V shed 5 bases and J 5 bases; nucleotides not matched to a gene: 11. CDR1 and CDR2 from the germline V gene are MDHEN and SYDVKM. There are 16 residues in the CDR3. CDR3 amino acids: CASSLDRGLLRTEAFF. The CDR3 DNA reads TGTGCCAGCAGTCTTGACAGGGGGCTTTTACGGACTGAAGCTTTCTTT.

The chain is built from TRBV5-1 and TRBJ1-1; 8 nucleotides match TRBD1. CDR1 and CDR2 from the germline V gene are SGHRS and YFSETQ. Trimming removed 2 bases from V and 3 bases from J; junction bases left unmatched: 3. The CDR3 has 14 amino acids. The chain's CDR3 is CASSFPQGDTEAFF. For the CDR3, the DNA is TGCGCCAGCAGCTTTCCACAGGGGGACACTGAAGCTTTCTTT.

This chain uses TRBV30 with TRBJ1-6; 8 nucleotides line up with TRBD1. CDR3 length: 17 residues. Per the germline V gene, CDR1 is GTSNPN and CDR2 is SVGIG (reference sequence). With V trimmed by 0 bases and J by 10 bases, 14 bases remained unmatched. DNA for the CDR3: TGTGCCTGGAGTGTACAGAGAGGACAGGGAGGGAAATCACCCCTCCACTTT. It encodes CAWSVQRGQGGKSPLHF.

A few counts support this clone. The CDR3 DNA is TGCGCCAGCAGCTTGGACGGCCGAAACAGCAATGGGGAAGCTTTCTTT. Its translation is CASSLDGRNSNGEAFF. This rearrangement joins TRBV5-1 to TRBJ1-1; D unresolved. Germline lookup yields CDR1 SGHRS and CDR2 YFSETQ. V lost 0 bases and J lost 8, with 20 bases in between. This CDR3 spans 16 amino acids. The whole variable domain, remainder taken from reference TRBV5-1 and TRBJ1-1, is KAGVTQTPRYLIKTRGQQVTLSCSPISGHRSVSWYQQTPGQGLQFLFEYFSETQRNKGNFPGRFSGRQFSNSRSEMNVSTLELGDSALYLCASSLDGRNSNGEAFFGQGTRLTVV.

The chain carries TRBV7-6 and TRBJ2-1; D is unclear. Per germline, CDR1 SGHVS and CDR2 FNYEAQ. V shed 5 bases and J shed 0 bases, with 11 bases lying between them. The CDR3 loop spans 15 amino acids. The CDR3 nucleotides are TGTGCCAGCAGCCACCTAATAAGCTCCTACAATGAGCAGTTCTTC. Its translation is CASSHLISSYNEQFF.

This clone was detected only a few times. The rearrangement joins TRBV27 to TRBJ1-6; 9 bases fit TRBD1. CDR3 length: 14 amino acids. V dropped 4 bases and J dropped 7; count of bases not matched to a gene: 2. The germline CDR1 and CDR2 sequences are MNHEY and SMNVEV (reference sequence). CDR3 region: CASSSTGGNSPLHF. As DNA, the CDR3 is TGTGCCAGCAGTTCGACAGGGGGAAATTCACCCCTCCACTTT.

The V and J genes are TRBV5-6 and TRBJ1-6, with D possibly TRBD1 on 5 matching bases. V was trimmed by 4 bases and J by 3 bases, leaving 14 bases between them. This CDR3 contains 16 residues. CDR1 SGHDT and CDR2 YYEEEE come from the germline V gene. Here the CDR3 reads CASSQRGGVYNSPLHF. Here the CDR3 DNA reads TGTGCCAGCAGCCAGCGTGGGGGGGTCTATAATTCACCCCTCCACTTT.

The chain carries TRBV6-1 and TRBJ1-1; perhaps TRBD1 as D (6 bases). CDR1 is MNHNS, CDR2 SASEGT, per germline. The CDR3 is made up of 13 amino acids. The V gene lost 10 bases and the J gene lost 1 base, with 13 bases spanning the gap. CDR3 protein: CATGGAGNTEAFF. The CDR3, as DNA: TGTGCCACCGGGGGGGCGGGGAACACTGAAGCTTTCTTT.

The chain uses TRBV18 and TRBJ2-1; D remains ambiguous. Germline V CDR1 and CDR2: KGHSH, LQKENI. Between the trimmed V and J ends, which lost 4 bases and 8 bases, there was a span of 12 bases. This CDR3 has 13 residues. CDR3 DNA sequence: TGTGCCAGCTCACTCAGAAGCGAGGATGAGCAGTTCTTC. Protein product: CASSLRSEDEQFF.

The V gene is TRBV7-2, the J gene TRBJ1-1; D might be TRBD1 (6 bases). The CDR3 extends over 11 amino acids. V was cut by 6 bases and J by 6 bases, with 8 bases left in between. CDR1 is SGHTA and CDR2 is FQGNSA in the germline V gene. The CDR3 protein is CASRDSPEAFF. The CDR3, as DNA: TGTGCCAGCAGGGACAGCCCTGAAGCTTTCTTT.

The chain uses TRBV11-2 and TRBJ2-2, with TRBD2 matching 13 bases. Germline V lookup: CDR1 SGHAT, CDR2 FQNNGV. The CDR3 is 16 amino acids. The V and J ends lost 5 bases and 7 bases, in that order; junction bases with no gene match: 7. CDR3: CASSLTSGGAFGELFF. CDR3 in DNA: TGTGCCAGCAGCCTAACTAGCGGGGGGGCCTTCGGGGAGCTGTTTTTT. Filled out from reference TRBV11-2 and TRBJ2-2, the complete variable domain reads EAGVAQSPRYKIIEKRQSVAFWCNPISGHATLYWYQQILGQGPKLLIQFQNNGVVDDSQLPKDRFSAERLKGVDSTLKIQPAKLEDSAVYLCASSLTSGGAFGELFFGEGSRLTVL.

The chain is built from TRBV10-3 and TRBJ2-2; D is perhaps TRBD1 (7 bases). Trimming took 6 bases from V and 5 from J, leaving 13 bases between them. This CDR3 is built from 14 residues. In germline, CDR1 is ENHRY, CDR2 SYGVKD. CDR3 DNA: TGTGCCATCAGGGGGGACAGCGGGACCGGGGAGCTGTTTTTT. This sequence encodes CAIRGDSGTGELFF.

V and J are TRBV5-1 and TRBJ1-1; TRBD1 matches at 10 bases. Unmatched junction bases numbered 4, after V lost 4 bases and J lost 4 bases. CDR3 length: 14 residues. Germline V gives CDR1 SGHRS, CDR2 YFSETQ. The CDR3 nucleotides are TGCGCCAGCAGCCCGACAGGGGGCTCCACTGAAGCTTTCTTT. It translates to CASSPTGGSTEAFF.

The genes are TRBV28 and TRBJ1-2; TRBD1 might be the D (5 bases). Trimming stripped 3 bases from V and 4 bases from J, with 12 bases between. This CDR3 has 14 amino acids. The germline CDR1 and CDR2 sequences are MDHEN and SYDVKM. CDR3 coding DNA: TGTGCCAGCAGTTTTAGGGGCGCAGGCTATGGCTACACCTTC. This sequence encodes CASSFRGAGYGYTF.

V is TRBV7-2 and J is TRBJ2-1, with 15 bases identical to TRBD2. The germline CDR1 and CDR2 sequences are SGHTA and FQGNSA. The CDR3 totals 17 residues. V lost 4 bases to trimming and J lost 3 bases; unmatched junction nucleotides: 4. The CDR3 bases are TGTGCCAGCAGCTCAGGGACTAGCGGGGGGTTCTACAATGAGCAGTTCTTC. Amino acids: CASSSGTSGGFYNEQFF.

The CDR3 nucleotides read TGTGCCAGCAGCAGGGACAGGGGTTGGGAGCTGTTTTTT. Translating gives CASSRDRGWELFF. The V call is TRBV7-2, the J call TRBJ2-2, with 10 nucleotides matching TRBD1. The CDR3 is made up of 13 amino acids. J lost 9 bases, V lost 5 bases, and 3 bases had no gene match. Looked up from germline, CDR1 is SGHTA and CDR2 is FQGNSA.

The J gene is TRBJ1-2, the V gene TRBV10-3, with a possible D match to TRBD1 (6 bases). The CDR3 totals 13 residues. The germline CDR1 and CDR2 sequences are ENHRY and SYGVKD. V was shortened by 7 bases and J by 8 bases, with 17 bases between the two germline ends. The DNA of the CDR3 is TGTGCCATCACCCCAGCACAGGGTAAAGGCTACACCTTC. Protein product: CAITPAQGKGYTF.

The chain has TRBV5-1 and TRBJ2-3; D unclear. Trimming cost V 0 bases and J 3 bases, with 8 bases left between them. The germline gives CDR1 SGHRS, CDR2 YFSETQ. This CDR3 spans 14 amino acids. The CDR3 protein is CASSLGTETDTQYF. CDR3 nucleotide sequence: TGCGCCAGCAGCTTGGGAACTGAAACAGATACGCAGTATTTT. The full variable domain, in which reference TRBV5-1 and TRBJ2-3 provide the parts outside the CDR3, is KAGVTQTPRYLIKTRGQQVTLSCSPISGHRSVSWYQQTPGQGLQFLFEYFSETQRNKGNFPGRFSGRQFSNSRSEMNVSTLELGDSALYLCASSLGTETDTQYFGPGTRLTVL.